A single sample gave rise to the 25 T cell receptor beta chains below, sequenced in a study of blood T cells in healthy people across ages. A sample-barcoded 5' primer and a J-beta primer mix were used in a second PCR of roughly 6 to 11 cycles. TCRdb redid the calling of the 5' RACE reads with MiXCR, one entry per CDR3 protein. The profile shows about 620,000 distinct CDR3 sequences, 20% to 25% of them singletons. The specimen was blood. The receptors were sampled from a man between 65 and 85 years old in good health.

This clonotype was seen a handful of times. J is TRBJ2-3 and V is TRBV2; TRBD1 matches at 10 bases. This CDR3 is 13 amino acids long. Germline V lookup: CDR1 SNHLY, CDR2 FYNNEI. J gave up 4 bases and V 11 bases, and 6 bases lay outside the gene matches. Here the CDR3 reads CAARDRGPDTQYF. CDR3 in DNA: TGTGCCGCCCGGGACAGGGGTCCAGATACGCAGTATTTT.

This chain links TRBV11-2 with TRBJ1-1; no definite D call. This CDR3 has 16 residues. Looked up from germline, CDR1 is SGHAT and CDR2 is FQNNGV. V lost 2 bases, J lost 1 base, and 14 bases lay in between. For the CDR3, the DNA is TGTGCCAGCAGCTTAAGGCCCGTGGGTGGGAACACTGAAGCTTTCTTT. This codes for CASSLRPVGGNTEAFF.

V and J are TRBV10-3 and TRBJ2-5, with D unclear. The ends were cut back, 0 bases at V and 9 bases at J, with 14 bases in the middle. The germline V gene encodes CDR1 ENHRY and CDR2 SYGVKD. The CDR3 contains 14 residues. The CDR3 DNA sequence: TGTGCCATCAGTGAGTCGGCTGATCCTGAGGCCCAGTACTTC. The encoded protein is CAISESADPEAQYF.

This clonotype has just a few counts. Germline is not matched at one junction end, which may reflect a read error. Here the CDR3 DNA reads TGTGCCAGTTCGGGGACAGGGGGGAAGGATACGCAGTACTTT. Translating it yields CASSGTGGKDTQYF. V gene TRBV9 combines with J gene TRBJ2-3, with 11 positions matching TRBD1. CDR1 and CDR2 from the germline V gene are SGDLS and YYNGEE. This CDR3 has 14 amino acids.

The V call is TRBV20-1, the J call TRBJ2-1; D remains unclear. Germline CDR1 is DFQATT and CDR2 is SNEGSKA (reference sequence). V shed 1 base and J shed 8 bases, with 15 bases lying between them. The length of the CDR3 is 14 residues. CDR3 DNA sequence: TGCAGTGCTAGAGGGGGTAGAAGAGTCGATGAGCAGTTCTTC. Amino acid sequence: CSARGGRRVDEQFF.

This chain links TRBV12-3 or TRBV12-4 with TRBJ2-3, with a weak D call TRBD2 (5 bases). Between the trimmed V and J ends, which lost 5 bases and 0 bases, there was a span of 15 bases. This CDR3 contains 16 residues. The CDR3 DNA reads as TGTGCCAGCAGTACCGGGCCAGCGGCAAGCACAGATACGCAGTATTTT. It codes for CASSTGPAASTDTQYF.

This chain connects TRBV20-1 to TRBJ2-5; no firm D call. CDR1 and CDR2 from the germline V gene are DFQATT and SNEGSKA (reference sequence). The CDR3 is made up of 12 amino acids. V was pared by 0 bases and J by 5 bases, with 7 bases between. CDR3 amino acids: CSARDTGETQYF. The CDR3, as DNA: TGCAGTGCTAGAGATACCGGGGAGACCCAGTACTTC.

This clonotype has ten or more counts. The genes are TRBV20-1 and TRBJ2-1; no definite D call. V lost 3 bases and J lost 4, with 19 bases in between. Germline V lookup: CDR1 DFQATT, CDR2 SNEGSKA (reference sequence). The length of the CDR3 is 16 residues. The CDR3 loop is CSASSAGSSTYNEQFF. As DNA, the CDR3 is TGCAGTGCTAGCTCCGCAGGATCTAGTACATACAATGAGCAGTTCTTC.

This rearrangement joins TRBV11-3 to TRBJ2-4, with D possibly TRBD1 on 6 matching bases. The CDR3 runs 14 residues. Germline V gives CDR1 SGHNT, CDR2 YENEEA. Trimming removed 6 bases at V and 5 bases at J, with 14 bases between. The CDR3 DNA sequence: TGTGCCAGCAGTGTACAGGGAGTCGAAAACATTCAGTACTTC. This translates into CASSVQGVENIQYF.

In DNA, the CDR3 is TGTGCCAGCAGTTTTCGCCTAGCGGGAGGGCAGAAGTACAATGAGCAGTTCTTC. It yields the protein CASSFRLAGGQKYNEQFF. The chain recombines TRBV27 with TRBJ2-1, with 12 nucleotides matching TRBD2. The CDR3 covers 18 residues. Germline V gene lookup returns CDR1 MNHEY and CDR2 SMNVEV (reference sequence). The V segment lost 3 bases and the J segment 4 bases; nucleotides outside the gene matches: 10.

As regards this clonotype: Germline is not matched at one junction end, which may reflect a read error. The chain is built from TRBV2 and TRBJ1-5, with D unclear. The germline CDR1 and CDR2 sequences are SNHLY and FYNNEI. The length of the CDR3 is 14 residues. This CDR3 reads CVSSERFGNQPQHF. The CDR3 DNA reads as TGTGTCAGCAGTGAGCGGTTTGGCAATCAGCCCCAGCATTTT. The full variable domain, rest sourced from reference TRBV2 and TRBJ1-5, is EPEVTQTPSHQVTQMGQEVILRCVPISNHLYFYWYRQILGQKVEFLVSFYNNEISEKSEIFDDQFSVERPDGSNFTLKIRSTKLEDSAMYFCVSSERFGNQPQHFGDGTRLSIL.

This rearrangement joins TRBV6-1 to TRBJ2-1, with TRBD1 matching 7 bases. V dropped 7 bases and J dropped 5; count of bases not matched to a gene: 14. The CDR3 extends over 16 amino acids. The germline V gene encodes CDR1 MNHNS and CDR2 SASEGT. The CDR3 sequence is CASNKRAGTDNNEQFF. CDR3 in DNA: TGTGCCAGCAATAAGCGCGCCGGGACAGATAACAATGAGCAGTTCTTC.

This clonotype was observed a few times. The rearrangement uses TRBV5-1 and TRBJ2-7; tentative D call: TRBD2 (6 bases). Trimming stripped 5 bases from V and 5 bases from J, with 14 bases between. This CDR3 has 13 amino acids. Germline CDR1 reads SGHRS; CDR2 reads YFSETQ. DNA for the CDR3: TGCGCCAGCAGTGGGGAGGTGATAAACGAGCAGTACTTC. Its protein is CASSGEVINEQYF.

This clonotype has only a few counts. This sequence joins TRBV3-1 and TRBJ1-4; D perhaps matches TRBD1 (5 bases). The CDR3 is 16 residues long. The V and J ends lost 4 bases and 0 bases respectively, with 12 bases between them. CDR1 and CDR2 (germline): LGHDT, YNNKEL (reference sequence). CDR3 sequence (DNA): TGTGCCAGCAGCCCCCTCGGGGGAGCAACTAATGAAAAACTGTTTTTT. This translates into CASSPLGGATNEKLFF.

With respect to this clonotype: The germline gene is not matched at one end of the junction; a read error may be the cause. CDR3 amino acids: CASSLNADPADTLYF. The CDR3 DNA reads TGCGCCAGCAGCTTGAACGCCGACCCCGCAGATACGCTGTATTTT. This sequence joins TRBV5-1 and TRBJ2-3, with no clear D. CDR1 is SGHRS, CDR2 YFSETQ, per germline. The CDR3 extends over 15 amino acids.

The chain carries TRBV20-1 and TRBJ2-7, with D unresolved. The V gene's germline CDR1 is DFQATT and CDR2 SNEGSKA (reference sequence). This CDR3 region has 15 residues. V was shortened by 0 bases and J by 2 bases, with 14 bases between the two germline ends. The CDR3 DNA reads TGCAGTGCTAGAGATTTAGCCCTCGGCCCCTACGAGCAGTACTTC. It encodes CSARDLALGPYEQYF.

This clonotype was seen a handful of times. The gene calls are TRBV20-1 and TRBJ2-5; D is ambiguous. The J call may not be correct, given that the DNA end is closer to TRBJ2-7. CDR3 length: 13 residues. Per the germline V gene, CDR1 is DFQATT and CDR2 is SNEGSKA (reference sequence). This CDR3 reads CSASPWGLHEQYF. DNA for the CDR3: TGCAGTGCTAGTCCCTGGGGTTTACACGAGCAGTACTTC.

This clonotype was counted between two and nine times. This chain uses TRBV5-1 with TRBJ2-5; 10 nucleotides align to TRBD2. This CDR3 has 15 amino acids. V trimming: 3 bases; J trimming: 5 bases; junction bases outside the gene matches: 7. Per germline, CDR1 SGHRS and CDR2 YFSETQ. The CDR3 region has the DNA TGCGCCAGCAGCTCCGTAAGCGGGAGGGCGGAGACCCAGTACTTC. Amino acids: CASSSVSGRAETQYF.

The rearrangement links TRBV5-6 to TRBJ2-5; D possibly corresponds to TRBD2 (6 bases). The J call may be faulty, since TRBJ2-7 better matches the DNA end. CDR1 and CDR2 (germline): SGHDT, YYEEEE. The CDR3 contains 15 residues. DNA of the CDR3: TGTGCCAGCAGCTCCGGGAGATCCCTATCCTACGAGCAGTACTTC. The encoded protein is CASSSGRSLSYEQYF.

The chain recombines TRBV5-1 with TRBJ2-7; 7 nucleotides align to TRBD1. The V and J ends lost 5 bases and 0 bases, in that order; junction bases with no gene match: 5. Germline CDR1 is SGHRS and CDR2 is YFSETQ. The CDR3 extends over 14 amino acids. In DNA, the CDR3 is TGCGCCAGCAGATTGAGGGACAGCTCCTACGAGCAGTACTTC. Protein: CASRLRDSSYEQYF.

This clonotype turned up a few times. The chain employs TRBV6-2 or TRBV6-3 and TRBJ2-7; no reliable D call. The germline gives CDR1 MNHEY, CDR2 SVGEGT. The ends were cut back, 2 bases at V and 0 bases at J, with 11 bases in the middle. The CDR3 totals 15 residues. The CDR3 here is CASSYDERASYEQYF. CDR3 DNA: TGTGCCAGCAGTTACGATGAACGGGCCTCCTACGAGCAGTACTTC.

CDR3 coding DNA: TGTGCCAGCAGTGAATCCGGGACGGCCCCAATTGCCGGGGAGCTGTTTTTT. Translating gives CASSESGTAPIAGELFF. V usage is TRBV25-1 and J usage is TRBJ2-2; D is perhaps TRBD1 or TRBD2 (5 bases each). With 1 base removed from V and 6 bases from J, the gap between germline ends came to 18 bases. Germline CDR1 reads MGHDK; CDR2 reads SYGVNS. This CDR3 region has 17 residues.

This clonotype appeared many times. The chain links TRBV28 to TRBJ2-2, with D maybe TRBD2 (6 bases). The CDR3 runs to 18 residues. The germline V gene has CDR1 MDHEN and CDR2 SYDVKM. Trimming left V 3 bases short and J 0 bases short, with 17 bases between. The CDR3 reads CASSFYPASASNTGELFF. The CDR3 nucleotides are TGTGCCAGCAGTTTTTATCCGGCTAGCGCCTCGAACACCGGGGAGCTGTTTTTT.

This clonotype showed up just a few times. This rearrangement joins TRBV7-2 to TRBJ1-2, with 9 bases fitting TRBD1. With V trimmed by 5 bases and J by 0 bases, 4 bases remained unmatched. CDR1 is SGHTA, CDR2 FQGNSA, per germline. The CDR3 is 15 amino acids. CDR3 sequence: CASSGDRAPNYGYTF. The CDR3 DNA reads TGTGCCAGCAGCGGGGACAGGGCCCCTAACTATGGCTACACCTTC.

The chain couples TRBV20-1 to TRBJ2-1; 7 bases align to TRBD1. The CDR3 length is 14 residues. Germline trimming cut 3 bases from V and 5 bases from J; bases unmatched to any gene: 7. Germline values: CDR1 DFQATT, CDR2 SNEGSKA (reference sequence). In nucleotides, the CDR3 is TGCAGTGCTAGGGACAGGCGGACCAACAATGAGCAGTTCTTC. This gives the protein CSARDRRTNNEQFF.